There are a few counts of the clone carrying this T cell receptor beta chain. Its matching antigen is unknown. The sample has other DNA sequences that encode this CDR3 too. The CDR3 contains 13 residues. Germline-derived CDR1 and CDR2 are GTSNPN and SVGIG (reference sequence). V gave up 1 base and J gave up 3 bases; unmatched junction bases: 2. The sample comes from a study of beta chain features in type 1 diabetes. As for the study in general: Sorted cells numbering 107,917,701 were examined across all samples.

Findings and limits, study-wide: VDJ junctions sequenced from type 1 diabetes patients showed fewer insertions and more deletions. Although PCR might favor shorter templates, it would do so equally in patients and controls.

Expressed TCRB transcripts were sequenced after all isolated RNA was converted to cDNA. Measured with immunoSEQ multiplex PCR; TCRdb has only the in-frame clones, and not every one. The sample includes a few hundred thousand clones, 11% to 15% seen only once; the top ten take roughly 0.04%. This TCR derives from a man younger than 40 in good health. V is TRBV30 and J is TRBJ1-1; 7 bases align to TRBD1. Source material: naive CD4+ T cells from blood. CDR3 region: CAWSGGGYTEAFF. CDR3 sequence (DNA): TGTGCCTGGAGTGGAGGGGGCTACACTGAAGCTTTCTTT.